The 11 T cell receptor beta chains below were found in one sample sequenced in a study of monozygotic twins with inflammatory bowel disease. TCRdb reworked the 5' RACE reads into one entry per CDR3 protein, no DNA. Its listing shows 120,000 to 150,000 distinct CDR3 sequences. The sequenced sample was blood. These receptors were collected from a human donor with ulcerative colitis or Crohn's disease, or a healthy co-twin of an affected twin (not recorded which).

V gene TRBV11-2 combines with J gene TRBJ2-5; TCRdb outputs TRBD1, but without DNA this stays unchecked. Per germline, CDR1 SGHAT and CDR2 FQNNGV. The CDR3 runs 13 residues. The CDR3 loop reads CASSFKTGVAQYF.

The rearrangement uses TRBV4-1 and TRBJ1-1; the D call of TRBD1 rests on TCRdb alone, since no DNA is present to check it. Germline V gives CDR1 MGHRA, CDR2 YSYEKL. The CDR3 totals 13 residues. CDR3 in amino acids: CASSLGQAPEAFF.

This chain joins TRBV19 and TRBJ2-3; TCRdb gives TRBD1 as the D gene, but with no DNA this cannot be confirmed. This CDR3 region has 14 residues. Per the germline V gene, CDR1 is LNHDA and CDR2 is SQIVND (reference sequence). The CDR3: CASHPGWGTDTQYF.

The genes are TRBV7-9 and TRBJ2-7; as DNA is missing, the TRBD1 call by TCRdb cannot be tested. In germline, CDR1 is SEHNR, CDR2 FQNEAQ (reference sequence). This CDR3 contains 14 residues. The CDR3: CASNPPKSGGEQYF.

The chain couples TRBV5-6 to TRBJ2-1. Per the germline V gene, CDR1 is SGHDT and CDR2 is YYEEEE. The CDR3 totals 11 residues. The CDR3 sequence: CASSWVEEQFF.

The chain employs TRBV5-1 and TRBJ2-7; the D gene TCRdb calls, TRBD1, cannot be checked with no DNA. This CDR3 is built from 15 residues. Looked up from germline, CDR1 is SGHRS and CDR2 is YFSETQ. The chain's CDR3 is CASSLIGTGEDEQYF.

The rearrangement uses TRBV6-5 and TRBJ1-1. The CDR3 totals 17 residues. The germline CDR1 and CDR2 sequences are MNHEY and SVGAGI. This chain's CDR3 is CASSYSSSQTLNTEAFF.

Here the CDR3 reads CASTYPPGAYSNQPQHF. This chain uses TRBV6-2 or TRBV6-3 with TRBJ1-5. The CDR3 covers 17 residues. CDR1 MNHEY and CDR2 SVGEGT come from the germline V gene.

V usage is TRBV4-3 and J usage is TRBJ2-3; the TRBD2 assignment by TCRdb is unverifiable without DNA. CDR3 length: 17 amino acids. CDR1 is LGHNA, CDR2 YSLEER, per germline. The CDR3: CASSPTSSGGATDTQYF.

The chain carries TRBV5-1 and TRBJ2-7; TCRdb selects TRBD2, and the lack of DNA leaves this call unchecked. The length of the CDR3 is 14 residues. The germline V gene encodes CDR1 SGHRS and CDR2 YFSETQ. CDR3 residues: CASSPLARVYEQYF.

The chain links TRBV9 to TRBJ2-1; TCRdb selects TRBD2, and the lack of DNA leaves this call unchecked. Per the germline V gene, CDR1 is SGDLS and CDR2 is YYNGEE. This CDR3 is built from 15 residues. The CDR3 region is CASSVTSGGASEQFF.